The T cell receptor beta chain described here comes from a study of technical replicates of blood from a few donors. The J segment lost 7 bases and the V segment lost 3 bases, leaving 13 bases of the junction unmatched. Germline CDR1 MNHEY, CDR2 SMNVEV (reference sequence). The CDR3 contains 17 residues. Profiling relied on immunoSEQ multiplex PCR, and the TCRdb table lists in-frame clones only, not all of them. Seen here are approximately 75,000 clones, 70% to 90% observed once, and the top ten hold about 4%. The chain employs TRBV27 and TRBJ2-1, with 9 bases lining up with TRBD2. The sequenced material came from PBMCs. The receptor comes from a human donor in good health. Some clones in this sample may be carry-over from other donors' samples. The CDR3 loop reads CASSFALWTSVPNEQFF. In DNA, the CDR3 is TGTGCCAGCAGTTTCGCCCTTTGGACTAGCGTTCCGAATGAGCAGTTCTTC.